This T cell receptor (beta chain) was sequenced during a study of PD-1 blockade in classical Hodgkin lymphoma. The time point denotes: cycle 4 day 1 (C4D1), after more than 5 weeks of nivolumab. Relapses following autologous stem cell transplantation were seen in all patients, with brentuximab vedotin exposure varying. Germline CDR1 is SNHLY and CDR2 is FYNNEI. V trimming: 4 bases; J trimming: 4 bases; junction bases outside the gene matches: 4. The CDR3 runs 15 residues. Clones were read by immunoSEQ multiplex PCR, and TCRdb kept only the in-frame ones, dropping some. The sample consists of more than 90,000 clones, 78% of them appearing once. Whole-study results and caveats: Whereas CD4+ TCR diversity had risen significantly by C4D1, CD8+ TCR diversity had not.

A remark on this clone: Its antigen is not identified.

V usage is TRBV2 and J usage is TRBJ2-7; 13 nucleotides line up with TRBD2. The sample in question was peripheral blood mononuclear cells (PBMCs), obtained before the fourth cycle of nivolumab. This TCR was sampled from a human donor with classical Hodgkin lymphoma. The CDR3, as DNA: TGTGCCAGCAGTGGATGGACTAGCGGGAGTTACGAGCAGTACTTC. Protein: CASSGWTSGSYEQYF.